The sequence of this T cell receptor (beta chain) was determined in a study of beta chain features in type 1 diabetes. The germline CDR1 and CDR2 sequences are GTSNPN and SVGIG (reference sequence). CDR3 length equals 13 residues. V was clipped by 3 bases and J by 3 bases, with 11 bases between them. cDNA synthesis used the whole RNA isolate, giving expressed TCRB sequences. TCRdb's copy holds only in-frame clones and misses some; the assay was immunoSEQ multiplex PCR. The sample holds 450,000 or so clones; about 10% are singletons and the top ten take over 0.04%. A few counts support this clone. The antigen remains unidentified. The study, taken as a whole, reports: High-TCR-expressing cells could be over-represented by cDNA sequencing. TCRB CDR3s from Type 1 diabetes patients were moderately but significantly shorter in all four CD4+ subsets. Across patients, naive, central memory and Treg TCRB repertoires exhibited apparently greater similarity than was observed across healthy donors.

This chain connects TRBV30 to TRBJ1-2; D is undetermined. The TCR sequence derives from a woman between 18 and 29 years old in good health. Sequenced sample: naive CD4+ T cells from blood. CDR3 protein: CAWRPNVYYGYTF. In DNA, the CDR3 is TGTGCCTGGAGGCCGAACGTCTACTATGGCTACACCTTC.